This T cell receptor beta chain was identified during a study of T cell responses to AZD1222 COVID-19 vaccine. The germline V gene has CDR1 SGHKS and CDR2 YYEKEE (reference sequence). This CDR3 has 14 residues. Trimming took 7 bases from V and 0 from J, leaving 10 bases between them. This table comes from immunoSEQ multiplex PCR, and its TCRdb copy is limited to in-frame clones, with some not included. The top ten clones hold around 0.5% of a sample with over 150,000 clones, approximately 86% of them seen once. The TCR comes from an adult in good health. Sequencing was performed on peripheral blood, taken on day 0 of AZD1222 vaccination. The genes are TRBV5-5 and TRBJ2-2; weak D call: TRBD1 (6 bases). DNA for the CDR3: TGTGCCAGCGAGTGGACAGCGAACACCGGGGAGCTGTTTTTT. As protein: CASEWTANTGELFF.